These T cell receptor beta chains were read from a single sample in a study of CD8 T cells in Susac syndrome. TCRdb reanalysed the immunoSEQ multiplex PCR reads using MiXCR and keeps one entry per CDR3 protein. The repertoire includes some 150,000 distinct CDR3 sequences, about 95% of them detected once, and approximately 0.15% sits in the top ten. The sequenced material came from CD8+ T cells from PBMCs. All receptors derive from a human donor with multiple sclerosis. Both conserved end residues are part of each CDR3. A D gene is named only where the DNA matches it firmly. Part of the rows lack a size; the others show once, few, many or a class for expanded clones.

CDR3 DNA: TGTGCCTGGGGCGGGGCGGGGGGTCAGCCCCAGCATTTT
CDR3 protein: CAWGGAGGQPQHF
V gene: TRBV30
clone size: .
J gene: TRBJ1-5
D gene: .

CDR3 DNA: TGTGCCTGGAGGCCCAGCTCCTACAATGAGCAGTTCTTC
CDR3 protein: CAWRPSSYNEQFF
V gene: TRBV30
clone size: .
J gene: TRBJ2-1
D gene: .

CDR3 DNA: TGTGCCAGCAGCTTGGGGGACGGGGACTATGGCTACACCTTC
CDR3 protein: CASSLGDGDYGYTF
V gene: TRBV5-6
clone size: once
J gene: TRBJ1-2
D gene: .

CDR3 DNA: TGTGCCACCAGCAGCGGGACTAGCGGCACAGATACGCAGTATTTT
CDR3 protein: CATSSGTSGTDTQYF
V gene: TRBV15
clone size: .
J gene: TRBJ2-3
D gene: TRBD2

CDR3 DNA: TGTGCCAGCAGTGAAACTAGCGGGGGTACCAATGAGCAGTTCTTC
CDR3 protein: CASSETSGGTNEQFF
V gene: TRBV6-1
clone size: .
J gene: TRBJ2-1
D gene: TRBD2

CDR3 DNA: TGTGCCAGCAGCGTAGCTCGTAATGGGGACAGGGTATTGTCCGGGGAGCTGTTTTTT
CDR3 protein: CASSVARNGDRVLSGELFF
V gene: TRBV9
clone size: .
J gene: TRBJ2-2
D gene: TRBD1

CDR3 DNA: TGTGCCAGCAGCGTAGGCGGGCTTGGAAACACCATATATTTT
CDR3 protein: CASSVGGLGNTIYF
V gene: TRBV9
clone size: .
J gene: TRBJ1-3
D gene: .

CDR3 DNA: TGTGCCAGCAGCTTATGGGTGACGGGGGCCTCCTACAATGAGCAGTTCTTC
CDR3 protein: CASSLWVTGASYNEQFF
V gene: TRBV7-8
clone size: .
J gene: TRBJ2-1
D gene: .

CDR3 DNA: TGTGCCGCGGACCGGGACGGATCCTACGAGCAGTACTTC
CDR3 protein: CAADRDGSYEQYF
V gene: TRBV6-6
clone size: .
J gene: TRBJ2-7
D gene: .

CDR3 DNA: TGTGCCAGCAGCCCCGACAAGGGCACAGATACGCAGTATTTT
CDR3 protein: CASSPDKGTDTQYF
V gene: TRBV13
clone size: .
J gene: TRBJ2-3
D gene: .

CDR3 DNA: TGTGCCAGTAGTATAGCGACAGAGGATCAGCCCCAGCATTTT
CDR3 protein: CASSIATEDQPQHF
V gene: TRBV19
clone size: .
J gene: TRBJ1-5
D gene: .

CDR3 DNA: TGTGCCAGCAGTGACTCTGGGGGAAACATTCAGTACTTC
CDR3 protein: CASSDSGGNIQYF
V gene: TRBV6-4
clone size: .
J gene: TRBJ2-4
D gene: .

CDR3 DNA: TGCAGTGCTAAGAGGGACAGGGATGGTGGTGGCTACACCTTC
CDR3 protein: CSAKRDRDGGGYTF
V gene: TRBV20-1
clone size: .
J gene: TRBJ1-2
D gene: TRBD1

CDR3 DNA: TGCAGTGCGGAGGACAGTGAGGTCACTGAAGCTTTCTTT
CDR3 protein: CSAEDSEVTEAFF
V gene: TRBV20-1
clone size: .
J gene: TRBJ1-1
D gene: .

CDR3 DNA: TGTGCCTGGAGTTCCTATAACAATGAGCAGTTCTTC
CDR3 protein: CAWSSYNNEQFF
V gene: TRBV30
clone size: .
J gene: TRBJ2-1
D gene: .

CDR3 DNA: TGTGCCAGCAGCCCCATGTCAGGGGGGACTGAAGCTTTCTTT
CDR3 protein: CASSPMSGGTEAFF
V gene: TRBV3-1
clone size: .
J gene: TRBJ1-1
D gene: TRBD1

CDR3 DNA: TGTGCCAGTAGCTCTACGGACGAGCAGTACTTC
CDR3 protein: CASSSTDEQYF
V gene: TRBV19
clone size: .
J gene: TRBJ2-7
D gene: .

CDR3 DNA: TGTGCGACACGGGCAGCGGGCTACACCTTC
CDR3 protein: CATRAAGYTF
V gene: TRBV12-3/TRBV12-4
clone size: .
J gene: TRBJ1-2
D gene: .

CDR3 DNA: TGTGCCAGTAGTTACCGACAGGGTGAGCAGTTCTTC
CDR3 protein: CASSYRQGEQFF
V gene: TRBV19
clone size: .
J gene: TRBJ2-1
D gene: TRBD1

CDR3 DNA: TGTGCCAGCAGCTCAGGTGTAACAGGGGACGCCAAAAACATTCAGTACTTC
CDR3 protein: CASSSGVTGDAKNIQYF
V gene: TRBV7-9
clone size: .
J gene: TRBJ2-4
D gene: TRBD1

CDR3 DNA: TGCAGTGCTACCCCCGGGACGGGTCACTACGAGCAGTACTTC
CDR3 protein: CSATPGTGHYEQYF
V gene: TRBV20-1
clone size: .
J gene: TRBJ2-7
D gene: .

CDR3 DNA: TGTGCCAGCAGCCCCGGGACAGAGAACACTGAAGCTTTCTTT
CDR3 protein: CASSPGTENTEAFF
V gene: TRBV5-6
clone size: .
J gene: TRBJ1-1
D gene: TRBD1

CDR3 DNA: TGTGCCAGCAGCGAGCCCGGACAGTACGAGCAGTACTTC
CDR3 protein: CASSEPGQYEQYF
V gene: TRBV2
clone size: .
J gene: TRBJ2-7
D gene: .

CDR3 DNA: TGTGCCAGCAGCTCCTTCGGGGGTAGCAATGAGCAGTTCTTC
CDR3 protein: CASSSFGGSNEQFF
V gene: TRBV13
clone size: .
J gene: TRBJ2-1
D gene: .

CDR3 DNA: TGTGCCAGCAGTTTGGCTAGCGGGACACAAGAGACCCAGTACTTC
CDR3 protein: CASSLASGTQETQYF
V gene: TRBV12-3/TRBV12-4
clone size: once
J gene: TRBJ2-5
D gene: TRBD2

CDR3 DNA: TGCGCCAGCAGCTGGGACAGGAGCGAAGCTTTCTTT
CDR3 protein: CASSWDRSEAFF
V gene: TRBV5-1
clone size: .
J gene: TRBJ1-1
D gene: TRBD1

CDR3 DNA: TGCAGTGCTCCCGGGACAGGGCGTACTGAAGCTTTCTTT
CDR3 protein: CSAPGTGRTEAFF
V gene: TRBV20-1
clone size: .
J gene: TRBJ1-1
D gene: TRBD1

CDR3 DNA: TGTGCCAGTAGTCTTCAGGGGGTATACTCACCCCTCCACTTT
CDR3 protein: CASSLQGVYSPLHF
V gene: TRBV19
clone size: .
J gene: TRBJ1-6
D gene: TRBD1

CDR3 DNA: TGTGCCAGCAGCTTGGGGAGACCCCCTTTCCACACAGATACGCAGTATTTT
CDR3 protein: CASSLGRPPFHTDTQYF
V gene: TRBV5-4
clone size: .
J gene: TRBJ2-3
D gene: .

CDR3 DNA: TGTGCCTGGGGTGGAGCGACAGATGGGCCTGAGACCCAGTACTTC
CDR3 protein: CAWGGATDGPETQYF
V gene: TRBV30
clone size: .
J gene: TRBJ2-5
D gene: .

CDR3 DNA: TGCAGCTCTGGGTTCTCGGGACTTAAGGGGGGGCTTGACAATGAGCAGTTCTTC
CDR3 protein: CSSGFSGLKGGLDNEQFF
V gene: TRBV29-1
clone size: .
J gene: TRBJ2-1
D gene: .

CDR3 DNA: TGTGCCAGCAGCCAAGTAAATTATTCACCCCTCCACTTT
CDR3 protein: CASSQVNYSPLHF
V gene: TRBV14
clone size: .
J gene: TRBJ1-6
D gene: .

CDR3 DNA: TGTGCCAGCAGCGCCTTTGAGAACACTGAAGCTTTCTTT
CDR3 protein: CASSAFENTEAFF
V gene: TRBV9
clone size: once
J gene: TRBJ1-1
D gene: .

CDR3 DNA: TGCAGCGTTGAAGAGGGCACCGGTGAAGCTTTCTTT
CDR3 protein: CSVEEGTGEAFF
V gene: TRBV29-1
clone size: .
J gene: TRBJ1-1
D gene: .

CDR3 DNA: TGTGCCAGCAGTGACATAGGCAATGAGCAGTTCTTC
CDR3 protein: CASSDIGNEQFF
V gene: TRBV25-1
clone size: .
J gene: TRBJ2-1
D gene: .

CDR3 DNA: TGTGCCAGCAGGGGCTACGGGGACAACGAAGAAAACCCTAGCACAGATACGCAGTATTTT
CDR3 protein: CASRGYGDNEENPSTDTQYF
V gene: TRBV11-2
clone size: .
J gene: TRBJ2-3
D gene: .